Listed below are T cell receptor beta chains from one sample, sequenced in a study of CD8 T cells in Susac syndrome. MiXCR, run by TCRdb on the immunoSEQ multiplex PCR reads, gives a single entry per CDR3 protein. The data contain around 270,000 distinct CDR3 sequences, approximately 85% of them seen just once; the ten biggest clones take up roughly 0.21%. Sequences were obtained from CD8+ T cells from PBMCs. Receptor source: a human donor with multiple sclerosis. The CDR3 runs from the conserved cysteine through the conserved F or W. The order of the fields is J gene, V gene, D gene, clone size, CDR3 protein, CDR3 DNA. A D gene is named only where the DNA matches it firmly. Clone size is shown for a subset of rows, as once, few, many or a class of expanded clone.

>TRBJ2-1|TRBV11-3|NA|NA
CASSPRENNEQFF
TGTGCCAGCAGCCCCAGAGAAAACAATGAGCAGTTCTTC
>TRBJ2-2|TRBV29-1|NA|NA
CSVETPTALGAGELFF
TGCAGCGTTGAAACCCCGACAGCCCTAGGGGCGGGGGAGCTGTTTTTT
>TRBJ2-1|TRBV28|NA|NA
CAVSETYNEQFF
TGTGCTGTTAGCGAGACCTACAATGAGCAGTTCTTC
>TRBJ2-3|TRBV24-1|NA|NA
CATSNSEDTQYF
TGTGCCACCAGTAATAGCGAGGATACGCAGTATTTT
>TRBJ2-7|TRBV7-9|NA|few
CAGGSLSYEQYF
TGTGCCGGGGGCAGCCTCTCCTACGAGCAGTACTTC
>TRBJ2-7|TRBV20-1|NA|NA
CSASGPNQPPHFYEQYF
TGCAGTGCTAGTGGTCCCAACCAACCCCCCCACTTCTACGAGCAGTACTTC
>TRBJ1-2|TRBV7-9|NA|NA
CASSLERNGYTF
TGTGCCAGCAGCTTAGAGCGCAATGGCTACACCTTC
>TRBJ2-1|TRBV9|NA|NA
CASSAQGRREQFF
TGTGCCAGCAGCGCGCAGGGTAGACGGGAGCAGTTCTTC
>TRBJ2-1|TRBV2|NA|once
CASLVHTYNEQFF
TGTGCCAGCCTGGTTCATACCTACAATGAGCAGTTCTTC
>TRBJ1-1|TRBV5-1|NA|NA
CASSSGSNTEAFF
TGCGCCAGCAGCTCCGGGTCGAACACTGAAGCTTTCTTT
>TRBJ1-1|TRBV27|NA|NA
CASSLRAGSMNTEAFF
TGTGCCAGCAGTTTACGGGCAGGGAGCATGAACACTGAAGCTTTCTTT
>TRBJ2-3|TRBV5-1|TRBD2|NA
CASNMGLAGPRGTQYF
TGCGCCAGCAACATGGGACTAGCGGGGCCGAGAGGTACGCAGTATTTT
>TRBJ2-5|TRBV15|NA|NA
CATAPGGNQETQYF
TGTGCCACCGCCCCCGGGGGCAACCAAGAGACCCAGTACTTC
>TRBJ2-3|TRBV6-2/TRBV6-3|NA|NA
CASSYARATTDTQYF
TGTGCCAGCAGTTATGCTCGGGCCACCACAGATACGCAGTATTTT
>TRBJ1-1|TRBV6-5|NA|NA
CASSSSGQSLMNTEAFF
TGTGCCAGCAGTTCCTCAGGACAGAGCCTCATGAACACTGAAGCTTTCTTT
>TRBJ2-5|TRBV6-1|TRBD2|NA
CASSRVSASGDPVGETQYF
TGTGCCAGCAGTAGGGTCTCTGCTAGCGGAGACCCAGTGGGAGAGACCCAGTACTTC
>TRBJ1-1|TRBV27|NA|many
CASSLGRNTEAFF
TGTGCCAGCAGCTTGGGACGGAACACTGAAGCTTTCTTT
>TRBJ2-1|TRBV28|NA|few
CASSLLVSSYNEQFF
TGTGCCAGCAGTTTACTAGTCAGCTCCTACAATGAGCAGTTCTTC
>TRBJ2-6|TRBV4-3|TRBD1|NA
CASSLWTGSGANVLTF
TGCGCCAGCAGCCTTTGGACAGGGTCTGGGGCCAACGTCCTGACTTTC
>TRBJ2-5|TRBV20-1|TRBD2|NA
CSARILGLAGEEETQYF
TGCAGTGCTAGAATACTGGGACTAGCGGGAGAGGAGGAGACCCAGTACTTC
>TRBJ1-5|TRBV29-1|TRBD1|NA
CSVQTGGNQPQHF
TGCAGCGTTCAGACAGGGGGCAATCAGCCCCAGCATTTT
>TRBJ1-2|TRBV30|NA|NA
CASPNRYGYTF
TGTGCCTCCCCGAACAGATATGGCTACACCTTC
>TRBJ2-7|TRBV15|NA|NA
CATSSRFSAEQYF
TGTGCCACCAGCTCCCGGTTTTCCGCCGAGCAGTACTTC
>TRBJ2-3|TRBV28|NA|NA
CASSNRENTDTQYF
TGTGCCAGCAGCAACAGGGAGAACACAGATACGCAGTATTTT
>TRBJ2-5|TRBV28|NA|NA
CASSFQDSGTQYF
TGTGCCAGCAGTTTTCAGGATAGCGGGACCCAGTACTTC
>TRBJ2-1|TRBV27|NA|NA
CASSGGWGSSYNEQFF
TGTGCCAGCAGCGGTGGATGGGGGAGCTCCTACAATGAGCAGTTCTTC